This T cell receptor (beta chain) was found in a study of shared clonotypes between healthy human individuals. General study findings and limits: Larger estimated richness was generally recorded for naive subsets relative to memory subsets.

Naive CD8 cells lacked CD45RO and underwent positive selection for CCR7, leaving out terminally differentiated effector memory CD45RA+ cells. The V gene lost 6 bases and the J gene lost 3 bases, with 12 bases spanning the gap. Germline lookup yields CDR1 LNHDA and CDR2 SQIVND (reference sequence). The CDR3 has 13 residues. Concerning this clone itself: The antigen is unknown. Other DNA variants within this sample encode the same CDR3.

Assay: immunoSEQ multiplex PCR; the TCRdb copy retains only in-frame clones and omits some. Among about 2,100,000 clones, about 92% were seen once, and the ten largest hold 1.5% to 2%. Sequenced sample: naive CD8+ T cells from PBMCs. This chain joins TRBV19 and TRBJ2-7, with D perhaps TRBD1 or TRBD2 (5 bases each). The sequence was obtained from a man younger than 30 in good health. Some clones in this sample may be carry-over from other donors' samples. The CDR3 region is CASRGTASYEQYF. CDR3 in DNA: TGTGCCAGTAGGGGGACGGCGAGCTACGAGCAGTACTTC.